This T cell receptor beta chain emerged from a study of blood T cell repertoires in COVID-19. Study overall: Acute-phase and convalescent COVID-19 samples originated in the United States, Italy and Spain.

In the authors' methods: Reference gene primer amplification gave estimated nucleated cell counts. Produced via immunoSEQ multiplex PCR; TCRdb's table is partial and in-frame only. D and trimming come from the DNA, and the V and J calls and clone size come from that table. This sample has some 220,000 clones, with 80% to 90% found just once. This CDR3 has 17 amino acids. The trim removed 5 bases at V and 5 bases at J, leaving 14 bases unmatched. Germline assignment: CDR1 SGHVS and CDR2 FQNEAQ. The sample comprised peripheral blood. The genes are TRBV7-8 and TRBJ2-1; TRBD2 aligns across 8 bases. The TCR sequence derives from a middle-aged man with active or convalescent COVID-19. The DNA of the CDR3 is TGTGCCAGCAGCCCGTCCCGGGGAGGGCGGGGGGACAATGAGCAGTTCTTC. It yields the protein CASSPSRGGRGDNEQFF. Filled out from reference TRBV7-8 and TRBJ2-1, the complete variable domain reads GAGVSQSPRYKVAKRGQDVALRCDPISGHVSLFWYQQALGQGPEFLTYFQNEAQLDKSGLPSDRFFAERPEGSVSTLKIQRTQQEDSAVYLCASSPSRGGRGDNEQFFGPGTRLTVL.